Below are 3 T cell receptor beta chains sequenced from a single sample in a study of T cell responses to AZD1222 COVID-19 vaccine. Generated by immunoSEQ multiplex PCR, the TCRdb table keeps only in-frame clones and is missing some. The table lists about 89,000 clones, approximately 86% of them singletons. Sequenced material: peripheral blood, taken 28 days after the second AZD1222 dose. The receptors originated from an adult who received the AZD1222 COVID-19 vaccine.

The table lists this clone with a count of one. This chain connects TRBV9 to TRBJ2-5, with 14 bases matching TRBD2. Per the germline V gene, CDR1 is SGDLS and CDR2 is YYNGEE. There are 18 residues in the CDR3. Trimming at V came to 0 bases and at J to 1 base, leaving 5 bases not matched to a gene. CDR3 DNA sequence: TGTGCCAGCAGCGTAGCAGGGACTAGCGGGGGCGGCCAAGAGACCCAGTACTTC. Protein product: CASSVAGTSGGGQETQYF.

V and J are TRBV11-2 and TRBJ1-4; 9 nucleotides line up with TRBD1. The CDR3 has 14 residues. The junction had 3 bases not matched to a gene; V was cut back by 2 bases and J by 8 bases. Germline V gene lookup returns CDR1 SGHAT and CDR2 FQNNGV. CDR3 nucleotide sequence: TGTGCCAGCAGCTTAACAGGGGGCGAAGAAAAACTGTTTTTT. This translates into CASSLTGGEEKLFF.

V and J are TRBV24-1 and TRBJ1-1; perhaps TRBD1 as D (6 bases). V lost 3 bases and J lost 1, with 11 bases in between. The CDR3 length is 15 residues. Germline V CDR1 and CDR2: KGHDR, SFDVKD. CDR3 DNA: TGTGCCACCAGTGATCACACGACAGGGAACACTGAAGCTTTCTTT. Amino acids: CATSDHTTGNTEAFF.